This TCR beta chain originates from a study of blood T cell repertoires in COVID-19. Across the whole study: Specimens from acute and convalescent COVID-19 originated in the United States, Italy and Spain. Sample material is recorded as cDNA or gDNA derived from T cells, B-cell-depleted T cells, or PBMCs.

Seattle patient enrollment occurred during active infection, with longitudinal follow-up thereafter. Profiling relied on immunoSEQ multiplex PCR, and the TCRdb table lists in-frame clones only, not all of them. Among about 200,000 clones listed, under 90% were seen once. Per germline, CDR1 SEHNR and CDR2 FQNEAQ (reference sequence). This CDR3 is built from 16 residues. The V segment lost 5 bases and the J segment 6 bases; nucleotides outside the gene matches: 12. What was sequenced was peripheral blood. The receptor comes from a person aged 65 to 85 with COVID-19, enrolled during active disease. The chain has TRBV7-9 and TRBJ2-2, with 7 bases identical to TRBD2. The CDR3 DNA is TGTGCCAGCAGCCCGATTGTACTAGCGTATTCCGGGGAGCTGTTTTTT. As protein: CASSPIVLAYSGELFF.